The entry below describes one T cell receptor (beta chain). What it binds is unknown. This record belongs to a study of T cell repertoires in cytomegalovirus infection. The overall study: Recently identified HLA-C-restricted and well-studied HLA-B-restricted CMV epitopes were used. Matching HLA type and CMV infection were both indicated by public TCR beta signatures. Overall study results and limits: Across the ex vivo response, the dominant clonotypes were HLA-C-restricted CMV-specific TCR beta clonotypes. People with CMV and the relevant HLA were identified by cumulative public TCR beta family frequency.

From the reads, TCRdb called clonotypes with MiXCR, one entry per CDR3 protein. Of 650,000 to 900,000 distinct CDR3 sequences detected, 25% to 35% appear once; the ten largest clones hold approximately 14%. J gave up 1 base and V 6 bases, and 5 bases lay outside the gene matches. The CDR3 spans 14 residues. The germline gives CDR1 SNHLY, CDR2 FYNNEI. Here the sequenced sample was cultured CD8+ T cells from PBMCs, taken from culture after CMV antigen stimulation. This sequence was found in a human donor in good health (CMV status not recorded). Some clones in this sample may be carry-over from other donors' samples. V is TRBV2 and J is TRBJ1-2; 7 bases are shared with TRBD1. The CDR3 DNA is TGTGCCAGCAGATTGGGACAGTATAACTATGGCTACACCTTC. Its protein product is CASRLGQYNYGYTF.